This T cell receptor (beta chain) was recovered during a study of T cell changes during pregnancy in multiple sclerosis. Produced via immunoSEQ multiplex PCR; TCRdb's table is partial and in-frame only. Among tens of thousands of clones listed, approximately 89% were seen once. Trimming shortened V by 6 bases and J by 1 base, and 12 bases separated the two germline ends. Germline-derived CDR1 and CDR2 are SQVTM and ANQGSEA. This CDR3 has 13 residues. This TCR came from a female donor with multiple sclerosis, enrolled in a pregnancy study. The sample consisted of peripheral blood, taken after pregnancy. The chain couples TRBV29-1 to TRBJ1-1, with D unresolved. The DNA of the CDR3 is TGCAGCGTCCGCCCACGGGGGAACACTGAAGCTTTCTTT. Encoded protein: CSVRPRGNTEAFF.